The 13 T cell receptor beta chains in this list originate from one sample, sequenced in a study of early T cells in non-severe SARS-CoV-2 infection. Via MiXCR, TCRdb re-called the 5' RACE reads, giving one row per CDR3 protein. The sample holds approximately 33,000 distinct CDR3 sequences, under 5% seen once. The specimen sequenced was whole blood. Every receptor here comes from an adult who was a healthcare worker with PCR-confirmed SARS-CoV-2 infection or an uninfected control (not recorded which).

This clonotype was detected many times. The rearrangement links TRBV27 to TRBJ1-4, with unresolved D. Germline loops: CDR1 MNHEY, CDR2 SMNVEV (reference sequence). The CDR3 runs to 14 residues. The ends were cut back, 5 bases at V and 0 bases at J, with 7 bases in the middle. As DNA, the CDR3 is TGTGCCAGCAGTCCCCGTTCAACTAATGAAAAACTGTTTTTT. It yields the protein CASSPRSTNEKLFF.

This chain joins TRBV9 and TRBJ2-3; D gene unclear. Germline lookup yields CDR1 SGDLS and CDR2 YYNGEE. The CDR3 totals 13 residues. With 0 bases removed from V and 4 bases from J, the gap between germline ends came to 6 bases. The CDR3 nucleotides are TGTGCCAGCAGCGTAGCAGCCGCAGATACGCAGTATTTT. Protein sequence: CASSVAAADTQYF.

This clonotype was detected ten times or more. The rearrangement joins TRBV18 to TRBJ2-7; D might be TRBD1 (5 bases). Germline-derived CDR1 and CDR2 are KGHSH and LQKENI. The germline V and J ends were trimmed by 0 bases and 3 bases, with 9 bases remaining between them. This CDR3 contains 14 residues. CDR3 DNA sequence: TGTGCCAGCTCACCACCGGCCAGGGACTACGAGCAGTACTTC. This translates into CASSPPARDYEQYF.

This clonotype was picked up many times. CDR3 nucleotide sequence: TGTGCCAGCAGCCGCGGGACTAGCGTTAGCTACGAGCAGTACGTC. Translation gives CASSRGTSVSYEQYV. The J gene is TRBJ2-7, the V gene TRBV6-1; 10 positions agree with TRBD2. The V gene end was trimmed by 6 bases and the J gene end by 3 bases; junction bases not matched to a gene: 8. Per the germline V gene, CDR1 is MNHNS and CDR2 is SASEGT. This CDR3 has 15 residues.

The sample holds many counts of this clonotype. In nucleotides, the CDR3 is TGTGCCAGCAGCGTAGGGGCCCTCAATCAGCCCCAGCATTTT. This encodes CASSVGALNQPQHF. This chain joins TRBV9 and TRBJ1-5, with D uncertain. Germline V gene lookup returns CDR1 SGDLS and CDR2 YYNGEE. V was clipped by 0 bases and J by 3 bases, with 7 bases between them. The CDR3 covers 14 residues.

In its sample, this clonotype was seen many times. This chain connects TRBV29-1 to TRBJ2-2; no firm D call. V was trimmed by 4 bases and J by 8 bases, leaving 8 bases between them. Germline V lookup: CDR1 SQVTM, CDR2 ANQGSEA. The CDR3 has 11 amino acids. The CDR3 sequence is CSVARGGELFF. The CDR3 DNA is TGCAGCGTTGCCCGTGGGGGGGAGCTGTTTTTT.

This clonotype showed up just a few times. The chain is built from TRBV7-2 and TRBJ2-1; 11 bases agree with TRBD2. The CDR3 has 17 amino acids. J was trimmed by 5 bases and V by 5 bases; bases with no gene match: 11. Looked up from germline, CDR1 is SGHTA and CDR2 is FQGNSA. CDR3 sequence (DNA): TGTGCCAGCAGCCTAGGGTTTAGCGGGAGGGCGAACAATGAGCAGTTCTTC. Translating gives CASSLGFSGRANNEQFF.

This clonotype has at least ten counts. The chain employs TRBV20-1 and TRBJ2-1, with D unclear. There are 14 residues in the CDR3. Per germline, CDR1 DFQATT and CDR2 SNEGSKA (reference sequence). Trimming left V 1 base short and J 0 bases short, with 7 bases between. The CDR3 region is CSARVLNSYNEQFF. CDR3 coding DNA: TGCAGTGCTAGAGTCCTCAACTCCTACAATGAGCAGTTCTTC.

This chain joins TRBV4-3 and TRBJ2-3, with TRBD2 as a possible D gene (6 bases). CDR3 length: 16 amino acids. Germline CDR1 reads LGHNA; CDR2 reads YSLEER. V gave up 4 bases and J gave up 4 bases, with 18 bases separating them. In nucleotides, the CDR3 is TGCGCCAGCAGCCCAGAGGGCGGGATGGGATCAGATACGCAGTATTTT. It codes for CASSPEGGMGSDTQYF.

This clonotype came up many times. This sequence joins TRBV4-1 and TRBJ2-5; D possibly corresponds to TRBD2 (5 bases). Germline V gene lookup returns CDR1 MGHRA and CDR2 YSYEKL. The CDR3 spans 14 residues. V lost 0 bases, J lost 7 bases, and 12 bases lay in between. CDR3 DNA: TGCGCCAGCAGCCAAGAAGGATCGAGCGGGACCCAGTACTTC. Its translation is CASSQEGSSGTQYF.

This clonotype was picked up many times. V gene TRBV4-2 combines with J gene TRBJ2-3; maybe TRBD1 (6 bases). Germline values: CDR1 LGHNA, CDR2 YNFKEQ. The CDR3 consists of 15 residues. V was pared by 5 bases and J by 1 base, with 13 bases between. CDR3 DNA: TGTGCCAGCAGCTCCCAGGGGTCGGGCACAGATACGCAGTATTTT. Translating it yields CASSSQGSGTDTQYF.

V is TRBV12-3 or TRBV12-4 and J is TRBJ2-2; weak D call: TRBD1 (5 bases). V shed 5 bases and J shed 7 bases, with 20 bases lying between them. The CDR3 extends over 16 amino acids. The CDR3: CASSETDTTTFGELFF. The CDR3 DNA reads TGTGCCAGCAGTGAGACGGACACTACCACCTTCGGGGAGCTGTTTTTT.

The table lists this clonotype with many counts. The V gene is TRBV4-3, the J gene TRBJ1-1; a possible D gene is TRBD1 (6 bases). Trimming left V 1 base short and J 5 bases short, with 11 bases between. The CDR3 totals 14 residues. The germline CDR1 and CDR2 sequences are LGHNA and YSLEER. The CDR3 region has the DNA TGCGCCAGCAGCCAAGCTTACAGGGCAACTGAAGCTTTCTTT. It is translated as CASSQAYRATEAFF.